These T cell receptor beta chains were read from a single sample in a study of CXCR3-negative and CXCR3-positive naive CD8 T cells. TCRdb re-called the 5' RACE reads and shows each CDR3 protein once, DNA omitted. This specimen shows around 88,000 distinct CDR3 sequences; the ten leading clones hold approximately 1.1%. The sequenced sample consisted of naive CXCR3+ CD8+ T cells from blood. The receptors come from a human donor in good health. Some clones in this sample may be carry-over from other donors' samples. Both conserved end residues are part of each CDR3.

J: TRBJ2-3; V: TRBV7-3; CDR3: CASSELDRDTQYF
J: TRBJ2-1; V: TRBV14; CDR3: CASSGLAGGPWNEQFF
J: TRBJ2-1; V: TRBV4-2; CDR3: CASSQDLSTAYNEQFF
J: TRBJ1-1; V: TRBV19; CDR3: CASSPRTSPNTEAFF
J: TRBJ2-7; V: TRBV18; CDR3: CASSSGASRVLQGEQYF
J: TRBJ2-7; V: TRBV7-9; CDR3: CASSSVVSRAYEQYF
J: TRBJ1-1; V: TRBV5-1; CDR3: CASSFTGVGAEAFF
J: TRBJ1-1; V: TRBV10-3; CDR3: CAINDRVGNTEAFF
J: TRBJ1-6; V: TRBV12-3/TRBV12-4; CDR3: CASTPGFYNSPLHF
J: TRBJ2-5; V: TRBV7-9; CDR3: CASSRTGTVKYQETQYF
J: TRBJ2-1; V: TRBV7-6; CDR3: CASSLLRGEGNEQSF
J: TRBJ2-7; V: TRBV27; CDR3: CASSLFNEQYF
J: TRBJ1-2; V: TRBV29-1; CDR3: CSVELGQANYGYTF
J: TRBJ2-1; V: TRBV6-6; CDR3: CASSYTGTGYNEQFF
J: TRBJ2-7; V: TRBV15; CDR3: CATSAQGGAAYEQYF
J: TRBJ2-2; V: TRBV28; CDR3: CATSKTGNTGELFF
J: TRBJ2-7; V: TRBV29-1; CDR3: CSVEEQSYEQYF
J: TRBJ2-2; V: TRBV14; CDR3: CASSQDHVGLAAAHTGELFF
J: TRBJ2-1; V: TRBV3-1; CDR3: CASSKLSGASYNEQFF
J: TRBJ2-7; V: TRBV28; CDR3: CASSPRGLSSYEQYF
J: TRBJ2-1; V: TRBV12-3/TRBV12-4; CDR3: CASSHLDEQFF
J: TRBJ2-1; V: TRBV6-4; CDR3: CASSDSPYNEQFF
J: TRBJ2-3; V: TRBV7-2; CDR3: CASSLDGGSTDTQYF
J: TRBJ2-3; V: TRBV7-2; CDR3: CASSLGSGVPTDTQYF
J: TRBJ2-7; V: TRBV6-2/TRBV6-3; CDR3: CACGPHSYEQYF
J: TRBJ2-7; V: TRBV5-1; CDR3: CASSSTWGGYEQYF
J: TRBJ2-1; V: TRBV14; CDR3: CASSQDRGGWNYNEQFF
J: TRBJ2-7; V: TRBV20-1; CDR3: CSARDLSTATYEQYF
J: TRBJ2-7; V: TRBV29-1; CDR3: CSVDGRNSYEQYF
J: TRBJ2-5; V: TRBV14; CDR3: CASSQTIGSYQETQYF
J: TRBJ1-4; V: TRBV5-1; CDR3: CASSSTFATNEKLFF